This T cell receptor beta chain was retrieved from a study of T cells in Graves' hyperthyroidism and ophthalmopathy. Germline values: CDR1 SGHRS, CDR2 YFSETQ. The CDR3 spans 15 residues. V dropped 6 bases and J dropped 5 bases, with 19 bases sitting between them. In this sample, this clonotype turned up many times. Researchers took RNA transcripts and amplified the TCR beta CDR3 regions from them. Initially, a first-round RT-PCR of the TCR CDR3 employed the HTBI primer set. TCRdb called the multiplex PCR reads again in MiXCR, with one record for every CDR3 protein. The data show 600,000 to 900,000 distinct CDR3 sequences, about 15% seen once.

The sample was blood. This rearrangement joins TRBV5-1 to TRBJ2-3; perhaps TRBD1 as D (6 bases). The receptor comes from a man aged 18 to 29 with Graves' hyperthyroidism. For the CDR3, the DNA is TGCGCCAGCACCCTCTCCAGGCAGGGGTTAGATACGCAGTATTTT. Protein sequence: CASTLSRQGLDTQYF.